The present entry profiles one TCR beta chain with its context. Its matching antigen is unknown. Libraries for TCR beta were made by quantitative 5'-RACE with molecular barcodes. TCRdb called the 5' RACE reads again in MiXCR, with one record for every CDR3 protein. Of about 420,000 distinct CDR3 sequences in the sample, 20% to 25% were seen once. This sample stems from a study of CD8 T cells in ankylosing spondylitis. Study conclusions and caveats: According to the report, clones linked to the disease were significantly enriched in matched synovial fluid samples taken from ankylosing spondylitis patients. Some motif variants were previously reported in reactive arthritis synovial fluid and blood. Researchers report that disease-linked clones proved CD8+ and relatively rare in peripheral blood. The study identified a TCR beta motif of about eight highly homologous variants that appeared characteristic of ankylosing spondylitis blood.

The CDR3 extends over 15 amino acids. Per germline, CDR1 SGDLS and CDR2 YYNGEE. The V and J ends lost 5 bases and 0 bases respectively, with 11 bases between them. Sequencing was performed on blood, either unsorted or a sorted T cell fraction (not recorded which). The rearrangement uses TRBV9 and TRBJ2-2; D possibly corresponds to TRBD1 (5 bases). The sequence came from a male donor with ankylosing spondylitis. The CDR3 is CASRPTVTNTGELFF. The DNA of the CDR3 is TGTGCCAGCAGGCCGACAGTGACGAACACCGGGGAGCTGTTTTTT.